The 23 T cell receptor beta chains below come from one sample, sequenced in a study of blood T cell repertoires in COVID-19. Sequencing was performed with immunoSEQ multiplex PCR; in TCRdb, only in-frame clones are kept and a portion is missing. This sample yields 140,000 to 150,000 clones, of which 79% are seen a single time; roughly 8.6% belongs to the top ten. Sequencing was carried out using peripheral blood. The receptors were gathered from a man aged 50-60 years with active or convalescent COVID-19.

This chain links TRBV10-3 with TRBJ2-5; maybe TRBD2 (6 bases). The CDR3 runs to 16 residues. With 3 bases removed from V and 5 bases from J, the gap between germline ends came to 19 bases. Germline CDR1 and CDR2: ENHRY and SYGVKD. In DNA form, the CDR3 reads TGTGCCATCAGTGATCTGGGGGGAGTAATTGAGGAGACCCAGTACTTC. Protein: CAISDLGGVIEETQYF.

The table lists this clone with a count of one. The genes are TRBV15 and TRBJ1-2; the match to TRBD1 covers 10 bases. Germline CDR1 LNHNV, CDR2 YYDKDF (reference sequence). V lost 0 bases, J lost 5 bases, and 15 bases stayed unmatched. This CDR3 region has 19 residues. This CDR3 is CATSRDLFGATGGWYGYTF. CDR3 in DNA: TGTGCCACCAGCAGAGATCTCTTTGGGGCGACAGGGGGCTGGTATGGCTACACCTTC.

The chain joins TRBV18 to TRBJ2-7, with 7 nucleotides matching TRBD2. The CDR3 is 16 amino acids. J lost 3 bases, V lost 1 base, and 9 bases had no gene match. Germline V gene data show CDR1 as KGHSH and CDR2 as LQKENI. The CDR3: CASSPLGGRFIYEQYF. CDR3 coding DNA: TGTGCCAGCTCACCACTCGGGGGGAGGTTTATCTACGAGCAGTACTTC.

V and J are TRBV4-1 and TRBJ2-1; 8 bases align to TRBD2. This CDR3 region has 16 residues. The germline V gene encodes CDR1 MGHRA and CDR2 YSYEKL. Unmatched junction bases numbered 10, after V lost 4 bases and J lost 5 bases. The CDR3 loop is CASSPPTSGSDNEQFF. For the CDR3, the DNA is TGCGCCAGCAGCCCCCCTACGAGCGGGAGCGACAATGAGCAGTTCTTC.

V is TRBV15 and J is TRBJ1-3, with D possibly being TRBD1 (5 bases). This CDR3 has 16 amino acids. V was trimmed by 3 bases and J by 0 bases, leaving 12 bases between them. Germline CDR1 reads LNHNV; CDR2 reads YYDKDF (reference sequence). The CDR3 DNA follows: TGTGCCACCAGCAGGGACGTTGGGGCCTCTGGAAACACCATATATTTT. This encodes CATSRDVGASGNTIYF.

The chain recombines TRBV28 with TRBJ2-5, with D possibly TRBD1 on 5 matching bases. The germline gives CDR1 MDHEN, CDR2 SYDVKM. The ends were cut back, 11 bases at V and 5 bases at J, with 15 bases in the middle. There are 12 residues in the CDR3. The CDR3: CASQGPWETQYF. CDR3 sequence (DNA): TGTGCCTCCCAGGGTCCATGGGAGACCCAGTACTTC.

This chain joins TRBV28 and TRBJ1-1; 10 bases map to TRBD1. The length of the CDR3 is 13 residues. With V trimmed by 2 bases and J by 7 bases, 1 base remained unmatched. The germline V gene encodes CDR1 MDHEN and CDR2 SYDVKM. CDR3 residues: CASSLGTGDEAFF. The DNA of the CDR3 is TGTGCCAGCAGTTTAGGGACAGGGGATGAAGCTTTCTTT.

This chain connects TRBV18 to TRBJ2-3; 10 bases are a match to TRBD1. V shed 8 bases, J shed 2 bases, and the junction held 7 bases outside the gene matches. Germline CDR1 and CDR2: KGHSH and LQKENI. The CDR3 is 15 residues long. Here the CDR3 DNA reads TGTGCCAGCCTGGGGGACAGGGGATTCACAGATACGCAGTATTTT. It specifies CASLGDRGFTDTQYF.

Only a few counts were recorded for this clone. The CDR3 bases are TGTGCCAGTAGTACTTCCCGACAGGGTTCACCCCTCCACTTT. It codes for CASSTSRQGSPLHF. The rearrangement uses TRBV19 and TRBJ1-6; 7 nucleotides match TRBD1. V was clipped by 4 bases and J by 9 bases; unmatched bases: 6. CDR3 length: 14 amino acids. CDR1 and CDR2 (germline): LNHDA, SQIVND (reference sequence). Full variable domain (outside the CDR3, taken from reference TRBV19 and TRBJ1-6): DGGITQSPKYLFRKEGQNVTLSCEQNLNHDAMYWYRQDPGQGLRLIYYSQIVNDFQKGDIAEGYSVSREKKESFPLTVTSAQKNPTAFYLCASSTSRQGSPLHFGNGTRLTVT.

The chain joins TRBV27 to TRBJ2-7; 7 nucleotides align to TRBD2. After removal of 1 base from V and 2 bases from J, the junction contained 5 bases not matched to a gene. Germline CDR1 is MNHEY and CDR2 is SMNVEV (reference sequence). The CDR3 runs 15 residues. In nucleotides, the CDR3 is TGTGCCAGCAGTTTATACGGGAGGAGCGCCTACGAGCAGTACTTC. It specifies CASSLYGRSAYEQYF.

In its sample, this clone was seen a few times. CDR3: CASSLPGGLLNTEAFF. The CDR3 nucleotides are TGCGCCAGCAGCTTACCAGGGGGCCTTTTGAACACTGAAGCTTTCTTT. The chain carries TRBV5-1 and TRBJ1-1; 8 bases are shared with TRBD1. Germline lookup yields CDR1 SGHRS and CDR2 YFSETQ. The CDR3 has 16 amino acids. J lost 0 bases, V lost 2 bases, and 6 bases had no gene match. Drawing the rest from reference TRBV5-1 and TRBJ1-1, the complete variable domain is KAGVTQTPRYLIKTRGQQVTLSCSPISGHRSVSWYQQTPGQGLQFLFEYFSETQRNKGNFPGRFSGRQFSNSRSEMNVSTLELGDSALYLCASSLPGGLLNTEAFFGQGTRLTVV.

This chain links TRBV19 with TRBJ1-5; 8 bases are shared with TRBD1. The CDR3 totals 14 residues. Germline CDR1 and CDR2: LNHDA and SQIVND (reference sequence). V lost 3 bases, J lost 3 bases, and 1 base stayed unmatched. CDR3 nucleotide sequence: TGTGCCAGTAGTATGGACAGGGACAATCAGCCCCAGCATTTT. This encodes CASSMDRDNQPQHF.

The CDR3 is CASSITGAGTQYF. CDR3 nucleotides: TGTGCCAGCAGTATCACAGGGGCTGGGACCCAGTACTTC. The chain carries TRBV12-3 or TRBV12-4 and TRBJ2-5; 7 positions agree with TRBD1. Trimming removed 5 bases from V and 7 bases from J; junction bases left unmatched: 7. This CDR3 spans 13 amino acids.

This clone was recorded a few times. V and J are TRBV9 and TRBJ1-3; 7 bases line up with TRBD1. V was pared by 3 bases and J by 2 bases, with 8 bases of the junction left unmatched. CDR3 length: 16 residues. Germline lookup yields CDR1 SGDLS and CDR2 YYNGEE. The CDR3 DNA reads TGTGCCAGCAGCGATGGGACAGTGAAGCCTGGAAACACCATATATTTT. Protein: CASSDGTVKPGNTIYF.

The chain uses TRBV19 and TRBJ2-5; no clear D. The V end lost 8 bases, the J end lost 5 bases, and 12 bases lay between the germline ends. This CDR3 has 12 residues. Germline V gene sequence: CDR1 LNHDA, CDR2 SQIVND (reference sequence). Written as DNA, the CDR3 is TGTGCCAGTGGTGAGGTGGGTGAGACCCAGTACTTC. This gives the protein CASGEVGETQYF.

The gene calls are TRBV6-5 and TRBJ1-1; D gene uncertain. CDR1 and CDR2 from the germline V gene are MNHEY and SVGAGI. The V end was cut by 7 bases, the J end by 5 bases, with 14 bases between. The CDR3 has 13 residues. In DNA form, the CDR3 reads TGTGCCAGCACCCTCAGAGGGCTGACTGAAGCTTTCTTT. Protein: CASTLRGLTEAFF.

The J gene is TRBJ1-5, the V gene TRBV28; D possibly corresponds to TRBD1 (5 bases). This CDR3 is 15 amino acids long. Germline V gene lookup returns CDR1 MDHEN and CDR2 SYDVKM. The V gene lost 3 bases and the J gene lost 5 bases, with 14 bases spanning the gap. The CDR3 coding sequence is TGTGCCAGCAGTTTGGGCGACAGACTCTATCAGCCCCAGCATTTT. Its translation is CASSLGDRLYQPQHF.

This chain uses TRBV7-3 with TRBJ2-7; D is possibly TRBD1 (5 bases). The CDR3 has 13 amino acids. V was trimmed by 5 bases and J by 3 bases, leaving 11 bases between them. Looked up from germline, CDR1 is SGHTA and CDR2 is FQGTGA. Written as DNA, the CDR3 is TGTGCCAGCAGCCAGTCCAGGGACTACGAGCAGTACTTC. This codes for CASSQSRDYEQYF. The full variable domain, with the rest looked up from reference TRBV7-3 and TRBJ2-7, is GAGVSQTPSNKVTEKGKYVELRCDPISGHTALYWYRQSLGQGPEFLIYFQGTGAADDSGLPNDRFFAVRPEGSVSTLKIQRTERGDSAVYLCASSQSRDYEQYFGPGTRLTVT.

The chain is built from TRBV28 and TRBJ2-1, with TRBD2 as a possible D gene (6 bases). The CDR3 contains 17 residues. The germline V gene encodes CDR1 MDHEN and CDR2 SYDVKM. The V and J ends lost 3 bases and 6 bases respectively, with 21 bases between them. The CDR3 coding sequence is TGTGCCAGCAGTTTCGGCCAACCTACTAGCTCTTCCAATGAGCAGTTCTTC. It yields the protein CASSFGQPTSSSNEQFF.

The chain links TRBV6-5 to TRBJ2-7, with D possibly being TRBD1 (5 bases). The ends were cut back, 2 bases at V and 3 bases at J, with 11 bases in the middle. CDR3 size: 14 residues. CDR1 is MNHEY and CDR2 is SVGAGI in the germline V gene. The CDR3 region is CASSYLQASYEQYF. DNA of the CDR3: TGTGCCAGCAGTTACCTACAGGCAAGCTACGAGCAGTACTTC.

The chain recombines TRBV2 with TRBJ1-4; no clear D. The CDR3 is 12 residues long. CDR1 and CDR2 from the germline V gene are SNHLY and FYNNEI. Between the trimmed V and J ends, which lost 8 bases and 4 bases, there was a span of 8 bases. The CDR3 DNA is TGTGCCAGCGGGAGGGTTAATGAAAAACTGTTTTTT. It encodes CASGRVNEKLFF.

This clone was found a few times. The chain couples TRBV5-5 to TRBJ2-1, with 14 bases lining up with TRBD2. The CDR3 totals 16 residues. With V trimmed by 0 bases and J by 13 bases, 9 bases remained unmatched. Per the germline V gene, CDR1 is SGHKS and CDR2 is YYEKEE (reference sequence). CDR3 residues: CASSLDPGLAGAGQFF. The CDR3 nucleotides are TGTGCCAGCAGCTTGGACCCGGGACTAGCGGGAGCGGGTCAGTTCTTC. Full variable domain (missing parts from reference TRBV5-5 and TRBJ2-1): DAGVTQSPTHLIKTRGQQVTLRCSPISGHKSVSWYQQVLGQGPQFIFQYYEKEERGRGNFPDRFSARQFPNYSSELNVNALLLGDSALYLCASSLDPGLAGAGQFFGPGTRLTVL.

The chain's CDR3 is CASSLIGANVLTF. The CDR3 DNA sequence: TGTGCCAGCAGCCTCATTGGGGCCAACGTCCTGACTTTC. The V and J genes are TRBV14 and TRBJ2-6, with no clear D. Germline V gives CDR1 SGHDN, CDR2 FVKESK. The CDR3 spans 13 residues. V dropped 4 bases and J dropped 3 bases, with 4 bases sitting between them.